This is a list of T cell receptor beta chains from one sample in a study of T cells in Graves' hyperthyroidism and ophthalmopathy. TCRdb re-called the multiplex PCR reads through MiXCR, storing one row per CDR3 protein. Counted here are fewer than 750,000 distinct CDR3 sequences, about 15% occurring once; the ten biggest clones make up approximately 4.2%. Sequencing used blood. The receptors derive from a woman aged 35 to 49 with Graves' ophthalmopathy. The conserved cysteine and the conserved F or W are not part of the CDR3 here. A D gene is named only where the DNA matches it firmly.

v_gene,d_gene,j_gene,CDR3aa
TRBV5-5,NA,TRBJ1-5,ASSLGLDQPQH
TRBV10-3,NA,TRBJ1-5,AIRSGDGSNQPQH
TRBV12-3/TRBV12-4,NA,TRBJ1-3,ASTRGGNTIY
TRBV6-1,TRBD1,TRBJ1-5,ASTFRTGGGNQPQH
TRBV6-1,NA,TRBJ1-5,ASSEGTGEGQPQH
TRBV6-1,NA,TRBJ1-1,ASGTVRNTEAF
TRBV4-3,TRBD1,TRBJ2-2,ASSQDRGPGELF
TRBV10-3,NA,TRBJ2-7,AISGRVETYEQY
TRBV28,NA,TRBJ2-7,ASRTRRATAYEQY
TRBV6-5,TRBD2,TRBJ2-3,ASSFLAGTGDTQY
TRBV15,TRBD2,TRBJ2-2,ATRGLAGGLF
TRBV28,NA,TRBJ2-7,ASRTDTGFYEQY
TRBV10-1,NA,TRBJ2-2,ASSTDTTGTRAGELF
TRBV2,NA,TRBJ2-2,ASSGGINTGELF
TRBV6-1,TRBD1,TRBJ1-2,ASSDLGQGNGYT
TRBV29-1,NA,TRBJ2-5,SVERGGRAQETQY
TRBV7-3,NA,TRBJ1-6,ASGYSYNSPLH
TRBV28,NA,TRBJ1-1,ASSGVNRFEAF
TRBV6-2/TRBV6-3,TRBD2,TRBJ2-6,ASSSGTSAGANVLT
TRBV12-3/TRBV12-4,NA,TRBJ2-2,ASSSKTGTTANTGELF